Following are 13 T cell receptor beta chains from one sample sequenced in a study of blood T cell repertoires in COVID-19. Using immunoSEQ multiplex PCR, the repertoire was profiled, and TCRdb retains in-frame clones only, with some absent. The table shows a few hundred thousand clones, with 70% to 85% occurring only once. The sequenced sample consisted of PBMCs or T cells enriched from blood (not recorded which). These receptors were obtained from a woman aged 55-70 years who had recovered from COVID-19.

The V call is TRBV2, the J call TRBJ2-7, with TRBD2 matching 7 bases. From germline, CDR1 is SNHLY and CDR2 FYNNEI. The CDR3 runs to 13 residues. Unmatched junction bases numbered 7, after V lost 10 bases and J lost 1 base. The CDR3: CATGRERSYEQYF. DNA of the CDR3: TGTGCCACCGGGCGGGAGAGGTCCTACGAGCAGTACTTC.

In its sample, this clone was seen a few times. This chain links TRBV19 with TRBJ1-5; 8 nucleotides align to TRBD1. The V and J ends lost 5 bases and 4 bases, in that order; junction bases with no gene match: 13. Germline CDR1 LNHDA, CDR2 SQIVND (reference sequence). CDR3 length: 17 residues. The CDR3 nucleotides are TGTGCCAGTAGTGTTGCCGGGACAGGAAGGTGGAATCAGCCCCAGCATTTT. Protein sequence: CASSVAGTGRWNQPQHF.

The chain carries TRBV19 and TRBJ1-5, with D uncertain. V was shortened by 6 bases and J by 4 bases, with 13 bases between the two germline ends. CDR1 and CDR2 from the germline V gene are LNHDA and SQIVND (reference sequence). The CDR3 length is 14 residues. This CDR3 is CASSPPGWNQPQHF. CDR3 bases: TGTGCCAGTAGCCCCCCGGGGTGGAATCAGCCCCAGCATTTT.

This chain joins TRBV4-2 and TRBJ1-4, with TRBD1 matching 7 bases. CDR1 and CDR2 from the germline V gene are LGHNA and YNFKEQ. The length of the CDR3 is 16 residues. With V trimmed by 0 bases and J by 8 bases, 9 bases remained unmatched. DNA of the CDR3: TGTGCCAGCAGCCAAGATTGGGGACAGAGAGTCGAAAAACTGTTTTTT. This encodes CASSQDWGQRVEKLFF.

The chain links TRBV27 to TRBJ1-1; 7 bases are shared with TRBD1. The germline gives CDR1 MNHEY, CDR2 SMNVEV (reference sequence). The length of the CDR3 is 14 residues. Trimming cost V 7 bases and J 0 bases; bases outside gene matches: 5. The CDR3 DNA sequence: TGTGCCAGCAAAACCGGGACAGTGAACACTGAAGCTTTCTTT. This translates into CASKTGTVNTEAFF.

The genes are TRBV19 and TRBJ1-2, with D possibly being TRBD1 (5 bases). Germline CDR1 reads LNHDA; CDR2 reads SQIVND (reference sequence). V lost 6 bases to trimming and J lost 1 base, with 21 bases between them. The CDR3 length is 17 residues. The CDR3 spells CASSQLGGRDGNYGYTF. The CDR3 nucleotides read TGTGCCAGTAGCCAACTCGGGGGTAGGGACGGTAACTATGGCTACACCTTC.

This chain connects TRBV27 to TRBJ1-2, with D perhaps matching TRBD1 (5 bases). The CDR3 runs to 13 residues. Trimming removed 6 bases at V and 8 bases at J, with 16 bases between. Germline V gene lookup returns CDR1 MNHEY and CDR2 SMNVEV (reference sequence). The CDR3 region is CASRGRQTDGYTF. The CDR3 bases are TGTGCCAGCAGGGGGCGGCAGACCGACGGCTACACCTTC.

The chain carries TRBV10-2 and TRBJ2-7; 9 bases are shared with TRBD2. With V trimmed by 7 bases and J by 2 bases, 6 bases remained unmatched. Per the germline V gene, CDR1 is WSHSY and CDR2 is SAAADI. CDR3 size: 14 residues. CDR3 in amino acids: CASNPTSGTYEQYF. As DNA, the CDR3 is TGCGCCAGCAACCCGACTAGCGGAACCTACGAGCAGTACTTC.

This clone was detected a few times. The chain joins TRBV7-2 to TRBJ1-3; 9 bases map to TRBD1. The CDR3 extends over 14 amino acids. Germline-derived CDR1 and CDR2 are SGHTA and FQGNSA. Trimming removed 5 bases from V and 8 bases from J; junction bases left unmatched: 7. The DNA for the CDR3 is TGTGCCAGCAGCGCCGGGACAGGGTTGTACACCATATATTTT. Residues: CASSAGTGLYTIYF.

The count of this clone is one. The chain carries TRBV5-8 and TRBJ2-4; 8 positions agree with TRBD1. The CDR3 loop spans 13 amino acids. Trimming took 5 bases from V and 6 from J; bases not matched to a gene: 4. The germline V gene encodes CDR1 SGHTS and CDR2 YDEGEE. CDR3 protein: CASSLDRGNIQYF. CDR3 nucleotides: TGTGCCAGCAGTCTCGACAGGGGAAACATTCAGTACTTC.

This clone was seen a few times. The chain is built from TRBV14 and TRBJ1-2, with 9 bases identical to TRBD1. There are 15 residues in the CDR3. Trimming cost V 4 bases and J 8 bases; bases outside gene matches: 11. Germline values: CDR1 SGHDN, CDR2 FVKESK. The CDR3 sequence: CASSPNSGTGRGYTF. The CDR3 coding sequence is TGTGCCAGCAGCCCTAATTCCGGGACAGGGAGAGGCTACACCTTC. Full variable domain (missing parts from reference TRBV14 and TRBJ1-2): EAGVTQFPSHSVIEKGQTVTLRCDPISGHDNLYWYRRVMGKEIKFLLHFVKESKQDESGMPNNRFLAERTGGTYSTLKVQPAELEDSGVYFCASSPNSGTGRGYTFGSGTRLTVV.

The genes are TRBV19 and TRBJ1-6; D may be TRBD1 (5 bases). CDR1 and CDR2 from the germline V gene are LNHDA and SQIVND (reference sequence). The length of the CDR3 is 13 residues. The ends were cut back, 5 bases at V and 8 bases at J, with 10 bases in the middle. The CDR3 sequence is CASSPFRDSPLHF. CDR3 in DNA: TGTGCCAGTAGTCCCTTCAGGGATTCACCCCTCCACTTT.

Here the CDR3 DNA reads TGCGCCAGCAGCCAAACGTCACTAGCGGGGGGGCAATACAATGAGCAGTTCTTC. Amino acid sequence: CASSQTSLAGGQYNEQFF. This chain links TRBV4-3 with TRBJ2-1; 13 nucleotides agree with TRBD2. Germline CDR1 and CDR2: LGHNA and YSLEER. V was pared by 2 bases and J by 4 bases, with 8 bases of the junction left unmatched. This CDR3 is built from 18 residues.